This is a list of T cell receptor beta chains from one sample in a study of T cell responses to AZD1222 COVID-19 vaccine. Here immunoSEQ multiplex PCR was the method, and the copy in TCRdb shows in-frame clones only, minus some. The sample includes 150,000 to 200,000 clones, around 93% of them seen just once. Sequencing used peripheral blood, obtained on day 0 of AZD1222 vaccination. These receptors originate from an adult in good health. Both conserved end residues are part of each CDR3. Fields, in order: clone size, D gene, V gene, J gene, CDR3 protein, CDR3 DNA. D genes are given only for firm matches. Clone size appears in some rows only: once, few, many, or a class for an expanded clone.

-	-	TRBV30	TRBJ1-3	CAWIPMGNTIYF	TGTGCCTGGATCCCAATGGGAAACACCATATATTTT
-	TRBD1	TRBV3-1/TRBV3-2	TRBJ1-4	CASNLQGNSEKLFF	TGTGCCAGCAACCTACAGGGGAACTCGGAAAAACTGTTTTTT
-	-	TRBV5-4	TRBJ2-1	CASSFRQGLNNEQFF	TGTGCCAGCAGCTTTCGCCAGGGACTTAACAATGAGCAGTTCTTC
-	-	TRBV28	TRBJ1-2	CASSSPLGGSGYTF	TGTGCCAGCAGTTCCCCGCTAGGGGGTAGTGGCTACACCTTC
few	TRBD1	TRBV6-5	TRBJ1-2	CASSWGQGSYGYTF	TGTGCCAGCAGTTGGGGACAGGGAAGCTATGGCTACACCTTC
-	-	TRBV28	TRBJ1-1	CASSFIGGEGTEAFF	TGTGCCAGCAGTTTTATTGGGGGGGAGGGAACTGAAGCTTTCTTT
-	-	TRBV6-1	TRBJ2-7	CASSESQAGAPILSEQYF	TGTGCCAGCAGTGAATCCCAGGCGGGGGCGCCGATCTTGAGCGAGCAGTACTTC
-	TRBD1	TRBV3-1/TRBV3-2	TRBJ1-6	CASSRGQGLAPLHF	TGTGCCAGCAGCCGGGGACAGGGCCTGGCACCCCTCCACTTT
-	-	TRBV28	TRBJ1-2	CASRRTGTAYGYTF	TGTGCCAGCAGACGTACCGGGACGGCTTATGGCTACACCTTC
-	-	TRBV5-4	TRBJ2-5	CASTVTPGETQYF	TGTGCCAGCACCGTGACTCCTGGGGAGACCCAGTACTTC
-	TRBD1	TRBV5-1	TRBJ2-6	CASSPGTASGANVLTF	TGCGCCAGCAGCCCGGGGACAGCCTCTGGGGCCAACGTCCTGACTTTC
-	TRBD1	TRBV11-2	TRBJ1-4	CASSPLDRGLTNEKLFF	TGTGCCAGCAGCCCATTGGACAGGGGGCTTACTAATGAAAAACTGTTTTTT
-	-	TRBV19	TRBJ1-2	CASSIFLGKTGYTF	TGTGCCAGTAGTATATTTCTGGGGAAAACGGGCTACACCTTC
-	TRBD2	TRBV20-1	TRBJ2-7	CSASNLAGGPGSYEQYF	TGCAGTGCTAGTAATCTAGCGGGAGGGCCAGGCTCCTACGAGCAGTACTTC
-	-	TRBV9	TRBJ1-5	CASSVGANQPQHF	TGTGCCAGCAGCGTAGGGGCGAATCAGCCCCAGCATTTT
-	TRBD2	TRBV18	TRBJ2-1	CASSPPSGRDYNEQFF	TGTGCCAGCTCACCACCCAGCGGGAGAGACTACAATGAGCAGTTCTTC
-	-	TRBV19	TRBJ2-7	CASRPDHSYEQYF	TGTGCCAGTAGACCGGACCACTCCTACGAGCAGTACTTC
-	TRBD1	TRBV7-9	TRBJ2-5	CASSYGQGRETQYF	TGTGCCAGCAGCTACGGACAGGGACGCGAGACCCAGTACTTC
-	-	TRBV19	TRBJ1-5	CASSVQVGSNQPQHF	TGTGCCAGTAGTGTACAGGTGGGTAGCAATCAGCCCCAGCATTTT
once	-	TRBV5-6	TRBJ2-3	CASSFLGGDTQYF	TGTGCCAGCAGCTTCCTTGGGGGAGATACGCAGTATTTT
-	TRBD1	TRBV6-9	TRBJ1-5	CASSSEGQGYQPQHF	TGTGCCAGCAGTTCCGAGGGACAGGGATATCAGCCCCAGCATTTT
-	TRBD1	TRBV7-2	TRBJ1-5	CASSLAGGYQPQHF	TGTGCCAGCAGCTTAGCAGGGGGCTATCAGCCCCAGCATTTT
-	-	TRBV27	TRBJ1-5	CASRSQAHQPQHF	TGTGCCAGCAGGTCACAGGCCCACCAGCCCCAGCATTTT
few	-	TRBV5-1	TRBJ2-3	CASSAKLAPGTDTQYF	TGCGCCAGCAGCGCTAAGCTAGCGCCCGGCACAGATACGCAGTATTTT
-	-	TRBV5-1	TRBJ2-1	CASSPGLQQNSYNEQFF	TGCGCCAGCAGCCCCGGACTACAGCAAAATTCCTACAATGAGCAGTTCTTC
few	-	TRBV5-5	TRBJ1-3	CASSPYFGGNTIYF	TGTGCCAGCAGCCCGTACTTCGGGGGAAACACCATATATTTT
few	-	TRBV19	TRBJ2-7	CASSIMKAQGSYEQYF	TGTGCCAGTAGTATAATGAAGGCCCAAGGGAGCTACGAGCAGTACTTC
-	-	TRBV29-1	TRBJ2-5	CSVVEQETQYF	TGCAGCGTTGTGGAACAAGAGACCCAGTACTTC
-	-	TRBV7-2	TRBJ2-7	CASSGTYYEQYF	TGTGCCAGCAGCGGGACGTACTACGAGCAGTACTTC
-	-	TRBV28	TRBJ2-7	CASSLYRGDTYEQYF	TGTGCCAGCAGTTTATATAGGGGGGATACCTACGAGCAGTACTTC
-	TRBD1	TRBV6-5	TRBJ1-5	CASSWDRVQPQHF	TGTGCCAGCAGTTGGGACAGGGTCCAGCCCCAGCATTTT
-	-	TRBV19	TRBJ2-3	CASSIRTVTDTQYF	TGTGCCAGTAGTATTAGGACAGTCACAGATACGCAGTATTTT
-	-	TRBV13	TRBJ2-3	CASSLDRGNTQYF	TGTGCCAGCAGCTTAGATCGGGGCAATACGCAGTATTTT
-	-	TRBV10-3	TRBJ1-1	CASNRVEDTEAFF	TGTGCCTCCAACAGGGTAGAGGACACTGAAGCTTTCTTT
-	-	TRBV29-1	TRBJ2-1	CCVGDDSEQFF	TGCTGTGTTGGGGACGACTCAGAGCAGTTCTTC
-	TRBD1	TRBV19	TRBJ1-2	CASSPDRVGGYTF	TGTGCCAGTAGCCCGGACAGGGTAGGAGGCTACACCTTC
-	-	TRBV5-1	TRBJ1-1	CASSLDRGTEAFF	TGCGCCAGCAGCTTGGATAGGGGCACTGAAGCTTTCTTT